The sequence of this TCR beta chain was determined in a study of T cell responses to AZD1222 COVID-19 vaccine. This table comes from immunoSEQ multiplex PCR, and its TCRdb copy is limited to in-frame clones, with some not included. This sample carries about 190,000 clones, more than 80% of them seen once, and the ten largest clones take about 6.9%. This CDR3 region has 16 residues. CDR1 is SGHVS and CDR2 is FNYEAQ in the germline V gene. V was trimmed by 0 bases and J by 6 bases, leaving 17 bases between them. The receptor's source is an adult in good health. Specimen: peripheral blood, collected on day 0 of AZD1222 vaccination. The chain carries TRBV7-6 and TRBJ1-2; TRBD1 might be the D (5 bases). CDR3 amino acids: CASSLAGAARLNGYTF. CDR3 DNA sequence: TGTGCCAGCAGCTTAGCTGGGGCAGCGCGGCTGAATGGCTACACCTTC.